Below, 18 T cell receptor beta chains from the same sample are listed, as sequenced in a study of blood T cell repertoires in COVID-19. TCRdb's copy holds only in-frame clones and misses some; the assay was immunoSEQ multiplex PCR. The data contain 250,000 to 300,000 clones, around 90% of them singletons. The specimen sequenced was PBMCs or T cells enriched from blood (not recorded which). These receptors were collected from a woman aged 40 to 50 who had recovered from COVID-19.

The chain links TRBV7-9 to TRBJ2-1; 8 positions match TRBD1. The CDR3 sequence is 13 residues long. Trimming cost V 6 bases and J 13 bases; bases outside gene matches: 11. CDR1 SEHNR and CDR2 FQNEAQ come from the germline V gene (reference sequence). In DNA, the CDR3 is TGTGCCAGCAGTATCGGACAGGGTCATCCCCAGTTCTTC. Its protein is CASSIGQGHPQFF.

This clone has a handful of counts. V usage is TRBV12-3 or TRBV12-4 and J usage is TRBJ1-6; no clear D. The CDR3 loop spans 13 amino acids. V gave up 6 bases and J gave up 8 bases, with 11 bases separating them. The CDR3 region is CASSTTVDSPLHF. CDR3 coding DNA: TGTGCCAGCAGCACCACGGTCGATTCACCCCTCCACTTT.

This rearrangement joins TRBV12-3 or TRBV12-4 to TRBJ1-2, with D possibly TRBD1 on 6 matching bases. The CDR3 covers 12 residues. Trimming cost V 6 bases and J 3 bases, with 8 bases left between them. The CDR3 is CASRTGDYGYTF. The DNA of the CDR3 is TGTGCCAGCAGGACAGGAGACTATGGCTACACCTTC.

In this sample, this clone turned up once. The CDR3 region has the DNA TGTGCCAGCAGTGAGTGGCCAGGCGGGTCCAATGAGCAGTTCTTC. Residues: CASSEWPGGSNEQFF. The chain has TRBV2 and TRBJ2-1, with D perhaps TRBD2 (5 bases). This CDR3 is built from 15 residues. Trimming stripped 3 bases from V and 6 bases from J, with 15 bases between. The germline gives CDR1 SNHLY, CDR2 FYNNEI. Using reference TRBV2 and TRBJ2-1 for the parts outside the CDR3, the full variable domain is EPEVTQTPSHQVTQMGQEVILRCVPISNHLYFYWYRQILGQKVEFLVSFYNNEISEKSEIFDDQFSVERPDGSNFTLKIRSTKLEDSAMYFCASSEWPGGSNEQFFGPGTRLTVL.

Here the CDR3 reads CASSSGLAGTSGANVLTF. The DNA for the CDR3 is TGTGCCAGCAGCTCGGGACTAGCGGGAACCTCTGGGGCCAACGTCCTGACTTTC. This chain connects TRBV5-5 to TRBJ2-6; 13 nucleotides line up with TRBD2. J gave up 0 bases and V 3 bases, and 3 bases lay outside the gene matches. Germline loops: CDR1 SGHKS, CDR2 YYEKEE (reference sequence). This CDR3 is 18 amino acids long.

This clone was seen a few times. This chain connects TRBV5-6 to TRBJ2-1; 8 nucleotides match TRBD2. This CDR3 contains 15 residues. The V gene's germline CDR1 is SGHDT and CDR2 YYEEEE. Trimming took 1 base from V and 6 from J; bases not matched to a gene: 6. The DNA for the CDR3 is TGTGCCAGCAGCTTGTGGGGACTAGGAACCAATGAGCAGTTCTTC. As protein: CASSLWGLGTNEQFF.

The gene calls are TRBV5-1 and TRBJ2-5; 7 nucleotides agree with TRBD2. CDR1 is SGHRS, CDR2 YFSETQ, per germline. Trimming took 0 bases from V and 5 from J; bases not matched to a gene: 10. CDR3 length equals 16 residues. CDR3 in DNA: TGCGCCAGCAGCTTGGCGGCTCTAGCGGTCGGTGAGACCCAGTACTTC. Its translation: CASSLAALAVGETQYF.

The V gene is TRBV19, the J gene TRBJ2-6; TRBD1 matches at 8 bases. Unmatched junction bases numbered 7, after V lost 6 bases and J lost 3 bases. Per the germline V gene, CDR1 is LNHDA and CDR2 is SQIVND (reference sequence). The CDR3 contains 16 residues. CDR3: CASRRQGRSGANVLTF. Written as DNA, the CDR3 is TGTGCCAGTAGGAGACAGGGGCGGAGTGGGGCCAACGTCCTGACTTTC.

This CDR3 reads CASSLDAFTSGNTIYF. DNA for the CDR3: TGCGCCAGCAGCTTGGACGCATTTACTTCTGGAAACACCATATATTTT. The chain links TRBV5-1 to TRBJ1-3; unclear D gene. V lost 0 bases to trimming and J lost 1 base, with 11 bases between them. The CDR3 is made up of 16 amino acids. CDR1 SGHRS and CDR2 YFSETQ come from the germline V gene.

J is TRBJ2-7 and V is TRBV20-1; 7 bases match TRBD2. Germline CDR1 and CDR2: DFQATT and SNEGSKA (reference sequence). With V trimmed by 6 bases and J by 6 bases, 5 bases remained unmatched. The CDR3 has 11 residues. The CDR3 sequence is CSAGEGGEQYF. CDR3 bases: TGCAGTGCCGGGGAGGGTGGCGAGCAGTACTTC.

This clone was detected only once. The chain uses TRBV10-3 and TRBJ1-1; the match to TRBD1 covers 9 bases. Germline lookup yields CDR1 ENHRY and CDR2 SYGVKD. The J segment lost 4 bases and the V segment lost 11 bases, leaving 5 bases of the junction unmatched. CDR3 length: 12 residues. Here the CDR3 DNA reads TGTGCCGTAAACAGGGGGCCCACTGAAGCTTTCTTT. Translated: CAVNRGPTEAFF.

This chain links TRBV28 with TRBJ1-3; tentative D call: TRBD1 (5 bases). The CDR3 extends over 16 amino acids. V lost 0 bases, J lost 4 bases, and 13 bases lay in between. Germline assignment: CDR1 MDHEN and CDR2 SYDVKM. The CDR3 is CASSLWGRGLGNTIYF. CDR3 sequence (DNA): TGTGCCAGCAGTTTATGGGGGCGGGGGTTAGGAAACACCATATATTTT.

The chain employs TRBV23-1 and TRBJ1-2, with 7 positions matching TRBD1. TRBV23-1 is given ORF status, its function remaining uncertain. Trimming cost V 4 bases and J 12 bases; bases outside gene matches: 17. CDR3 length: 15 amino acids. In DNA, the CDR3 is TGCGCCAGCAGTCTCATCGGGACCGATGCGAGGGGGCACACCTTC. As protein: CASSLIGTDARGHTF.

The rearrangement links TRBV6-6 to TRBJ1-1, with a tentative D call TRBD1 (6 bases). The CDR3 runs to 16 residues. Germline assignment: CDR1 MNHNY and CDR2 SVGAGI (reference sequence). V shed 8 bases and J shed 8 bases, with 27 bases lying between them. This CDR3 is CASRRGGGPFRGEAFF. As DNA, the CDR3 is TGTGCCAGCCGTCGAGGGGGGGGACCTTTCAGGGGCGAAGCTTTCTTT.

The J gene is TRBJ1-4, the V gene TRBV4-2; no clear D. Per the germline V gene, CDR1 is LGHNA and CDR2 is YNFKEQ. The CDR3 has 15 residues. The V and J ends lost 4 bases and 8 bases respectively, with 17 bases between them. CDR3 residues: CASSLPTIIGEKLFF. For the CDR3, the DNA is TGTGCCAGCAGCCTCCCGACTATAATAGGGGAAAAACTGTTTTTT.

J is TRBJ2-1 and V is TRBV25-1, with a possible D match to TRBD2 (6 bases). V lost 3 bases and J lost 8, with 17 bases in between. Germline loops: CDR1 MGHDK, CDR2 SYGVNS. CDR3 size: 15 residues. The CDR3: CASSEGGKGFHEQFF. CDR3 sequence (DNA): TGTGCCAGCAGTGAGGGGGGTAAGGGTTTCCATGAGCAGTTCTTC. The whole variable domain, remainder taken from reference TRBV25-1 and TRBJ2-1, is EADIYQTPRYLVIGTGKKITLECSQTMGHDKMYWYQQDPGMELHLIHYSYGVNSTEKGDLSSESTVSRIRTEHFPLTLESARPSHTSQYLCASSEGGKGFHEQFFGPGTRLTVL.

This chain links TRBV12-5 with TRBJ2-1; TRBD2 agrees at 9 bases. The CDR3 sequence is 16 residues long. V lost 1 base to trimming and J lost 5 bases; unmatched junction nucleotides: 6. Per the germline V gene, CDR1 is LGHNT and CDR2 is FRNRAP. The CDR3 DNA reads as TGTGCTAGTGGTTTGGCGGGACTAGCAAAACACAATGAGCAGTTCTTC. This codes for CASGLAGLAKHNEQFF.

This clone was detected once. V usage is TRBV20-1 and J usage is TRBJ2-1; maybe TRBD2 (6 bases). Germline V CDR1 and CDR2: DFQATT, SNEGSKA (reference sequence). V was pared by 3 bases and J by 13 bases, with 22 bases between. The CDR3 contains 14 residues. CDR3 sequence: CSASEVRGGLLQFF. Here the CDR3 DNA reads TGCAGTGCTAGTGAGGTTCGGGGAGGTTTGCTCCAGTTCTTC.